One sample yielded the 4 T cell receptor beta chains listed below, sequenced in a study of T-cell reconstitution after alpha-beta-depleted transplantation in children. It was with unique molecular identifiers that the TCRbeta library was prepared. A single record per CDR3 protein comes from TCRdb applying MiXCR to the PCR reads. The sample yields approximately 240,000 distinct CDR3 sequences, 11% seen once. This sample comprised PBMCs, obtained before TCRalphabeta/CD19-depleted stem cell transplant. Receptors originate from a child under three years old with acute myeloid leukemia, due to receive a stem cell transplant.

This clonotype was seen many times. This CDR3 is CASSTQTDSPYNEQFF. CDR3 DNA sequence: TGTGCCAGCAGTACCCAGACAGACTCTCCGTACAATGAGCAGTTCTTC. The chain joins TRBV25-1 to TRBJ2-1; D perhaps matches TRBD1 (5 bases). Per germline, CDR1 MGHDK and CDR2 SYGVNS. Trimming removed 5 bases from V and 4 bases from J, with 18 bases in between. This CDR3 comprises 16 residues.

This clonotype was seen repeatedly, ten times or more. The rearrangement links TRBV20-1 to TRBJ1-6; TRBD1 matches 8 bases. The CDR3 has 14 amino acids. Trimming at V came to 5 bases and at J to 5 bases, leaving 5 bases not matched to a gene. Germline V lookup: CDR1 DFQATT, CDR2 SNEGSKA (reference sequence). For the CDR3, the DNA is TGCAGTGCTGGCCGGGACAGGCATAATTCACCCCTCCACTTT. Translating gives CSAGRDRHNSPLHF.

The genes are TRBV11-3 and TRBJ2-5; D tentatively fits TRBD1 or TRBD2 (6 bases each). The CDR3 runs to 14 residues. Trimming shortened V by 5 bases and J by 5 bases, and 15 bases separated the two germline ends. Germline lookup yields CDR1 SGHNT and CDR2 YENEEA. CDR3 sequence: CASSPGASAETQYF. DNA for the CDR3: TGTGCCAGCAGCCCGGGGGCATCGGCGGAGACCCAGTACTTC.

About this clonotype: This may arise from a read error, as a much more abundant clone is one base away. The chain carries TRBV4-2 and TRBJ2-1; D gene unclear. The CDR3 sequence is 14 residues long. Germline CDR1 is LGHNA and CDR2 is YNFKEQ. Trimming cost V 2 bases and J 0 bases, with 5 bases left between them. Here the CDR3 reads CASSQQNSYNEQFF. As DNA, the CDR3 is TGTGCCAGCAGCCAACAAAACTCCTACAATGAGCAGTTCTTC.